The 7 T cell receptor beta chains below were found in one sample sequenced in a study of beta chain features in type 1 diabetes. Study-wide results and caveats: Moderate yet significant TCRB CDR3 shortening was seen in Type 1 diabetes patients in all four CD4+ subsets.

Their target antigens are unknown. cDNA synthesis used the whole RNA isolate, giving expressed TCRB sequences. Assay used: immunoSEQ multiplex PCR; TCRdb lists only in-frame clones, some missing. The sample consists of hundreds of thousands of clones, over 12% of them appearing once. The source material was naive CD4+ T cells from blood. These receptors were taken from a man younger than 35 with type 1 diabetes.

This clone was picked up a small number of times. This chain connects TRBV7-9 to TRBJ1-2, with D hard to call. Trimming left V 5 bases short and J 5 bases short, with 12 bases between. The CDR3 length is 13 residues. Per the germline V gene, CDR1 is SEHNR and CDR2 is FQNEAQ (reference sequence). In DNA, the CDR3 is TGTGCCAGCAGCCCGGGGTTTGGGTATGGCTACACCTTC. Translating gives CASSPGFGYGYTF.

The rearrangement links TRBV10-3 to TRBJ2-1; D unclear. V lost 6 bases to trimming and J lost 7 bases, with 10 bases between them. Germline V CDR1 and CDR2: ENHRY, SYGVKD. The CDR3 length is 12 residues. CDR3: CAISPMGNEQFF. CDR3 DNA: TGTGCCATCAGCCCAATGGGAAATGAGCAGTTCTTC.

The chain carries TRBV30 and TRBJ2-1; 14 bases line up with TRBD2. V lost 5 bases, J lost 2 bases, and 2 bases stayed unmatched. The germline V gene encodes CDR1 GTSNPN and CDR2 SVGIG (reference sequence). This CDR3 comprises 15 residues. CDR3 coding DNA: TGTGCCTGGGGACTAGCGGGAGGTACCTACAATGAGCAGTTCTTC. It codes for CAWGLAGGTYNEQFF.

This clone was seen a handful of times. The chain combines TRBV5-1 with TRBJ2-2; D is unclear. V was trimmed by 2 bases and J by 6 bases, leaving 11 bases between them. From germline, CDR1 is SGHRS and CDR2 YFSETQ. The CDR3 totals 14 residues. Written as DNA, the CDR3 is TGCGCCAGCAGCTTACACCCAGAGGCCGGGGAGCTGTTTTTT. Its translation: CASSLHPEAGELFF.

This clone was observed once. The sample carries other DNA sequences with the same CDR3. The gene calls are TRBV5-4 and TRBJ2-3; D uncertain. The CDR3 sequence is 14 residues long. V was clipped by 0 bases and J by 1 base, with 6 bases between them. Germline CDR1 and CDR2: SGHNT and YYREEE (reference sequence). The CDR3 nucleotides are TGTGCCAGCAGCTTGGCGCAGGGCACAGATACGCAGTATTTT. It yields the protein CASSLAQGTDTQYF.

This clone was seen a few times. The chain employs TRBV5-6 and TRBJ2-2; D possibly corresponds to TRBD1 (5 bases). Germline lookup yields CDR1 SGHDT and CDR2 YYEEEE. CDR3 length: 14 residues. Trimming cost V 4 bases and J 1 base, with 8 bases left between them. CDR3 coding DNA: TGTGCCAGCAGCAGGCAGGGGAACACCGGGGAGCTGTTTTTT. Its translation is CASSRQGNTGELFF.

The chain recombines TRBV7-2 with TRBJ2-3, with D perhaps TRBD2 (6 bases). The V gene's germline CDR1 is SGHTA and CDR2 FQGNSA. V gave up 1 base and J gave up 3 bases, with 8 bases separating them. This CDR3 region has 14 residues. The CDR3 bases are TGTGCCAGCAGCTTAGTCGCGGGAACAGATACGCAGTATTTT. This gives the protein CASSLVAGTDTQYF.